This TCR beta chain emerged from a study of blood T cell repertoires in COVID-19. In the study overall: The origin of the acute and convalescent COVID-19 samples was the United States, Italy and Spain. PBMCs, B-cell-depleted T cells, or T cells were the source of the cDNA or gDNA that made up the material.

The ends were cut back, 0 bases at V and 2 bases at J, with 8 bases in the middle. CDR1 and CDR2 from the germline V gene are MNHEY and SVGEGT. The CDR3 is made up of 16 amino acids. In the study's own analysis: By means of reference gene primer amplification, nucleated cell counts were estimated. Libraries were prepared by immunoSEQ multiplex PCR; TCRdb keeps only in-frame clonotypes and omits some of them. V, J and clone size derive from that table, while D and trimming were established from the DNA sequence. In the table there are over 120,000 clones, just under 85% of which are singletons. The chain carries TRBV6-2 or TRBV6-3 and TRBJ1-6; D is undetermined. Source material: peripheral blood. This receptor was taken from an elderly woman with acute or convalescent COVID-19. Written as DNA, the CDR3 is TGTGCCAGCAGTTACTCGGGAGTAACCTATAATTCACCCCTCCACTTT. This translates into CASSYSGVTYNSPLHF.